There are a few counts of the clone carrying this TCR beta chain. The CDR3 sequence is 18 residues long. After removal of 8 bases from V and 1 base from J, the junction contained 9 bases not matched to a gene. This sample is drawn from a study of CD8 T cells in ankylosing spondylitis. TCRdb re-derived calls from the 5' RACE reads in MiXCR, one entry per CDR3 protein. The table lists fewer than 200,000 distinct CDR3 sequences, approximately 20% of them singletons. This receptor was identified in a male donor with ankylosing spondylitis or in good health (not recorded which). The rearrangement links TRBV12-3 or TRBV12-4 to TRBJ2-4; 15 nucleotides match TRBD2. The specimen sequenced was blood, either unsorted or a sorted T cell fraction (not recorded which). CDR3 in DNA: TGTGCCAGCTGTTGGGGGACTAGCGGGAGGAAGGCCAAAAACATTCAGTACTTC. Translation gives CASCWGTSGRKAKNIQYF.